Below are 30 T cell receptor beta chains sequenced from a single sample in a study of T cell repertoires in ileal Crohn's disease. Profiled with immunoSEQ multiplex PCR; TCRdb holds only in-frame clones, not every one. Of about 30,000 clones in the sample, around 80% were seen once. Sequenced input: ileal tissue. These receptors all come from an adult with Crohn's disease.

The chain combines TRBV11-2 with TRBJ1-1; no firm D call. The CDR3 has 15 residues. Trimming stripped 0 bases from V and 0 bases from J, with 8 bases between. Germline-derived CDR1 and CDR2 are SGHAT and FQNNGV. The CDR3 sequence is CASSLDVFMNTEAFF. CDR3 sequence (DNA): TGTGCCAGCAGCTTAGACGTATTTATGAACACTGAAGCTTTCTTT.

This clone was seen a handful of times. V is TRBV19 and J is TRBJ1-2; 7 bases align to TRBD1. In germline, CDR1 is LNHDA, CDR2 SQIVND (reference sequence). J lost 4 bases, V lost 9 bases, and 8 bases had no gene match. The CDR3 spans 13 residues. The CDR3 here is CASSIRDSYGYTF. Written as DNA, the CDR3 is TGTGCCAGCTCCATCCGGGACAGCTATGGCTACACCTTC.

The chain uses TRBV19 and TRBJ1-6; D might be TRBD1 (5 bases). Germline lookup yields CDR1 LNHDA and CDR2 SQIVND (reference sequence). Trimming pared 3 bases from V and 0 bases from J, leaving 12 bases between. The CDR3 runs 17 residues. CDR3 nucleotides: TGTGCCAGTAGTATGGAGGGACCGAGCTCCTATAATTCACCCCTCCACTTT. Translating it yields CASSMEGPSSYNSPLHF.

The chain has TRBV25-1 and TRBJ1-5; the D gene is possibly TRBD1 (5 bases). Germline V lookup: CDR1 MGHDK, CDR2 SYGVNS. This CDR3 is 14 amino acids long. Trimming took off 4 bases at V and 4 bases at J, with 11 bases between the two ends. CDR3 nucleotide sequence: TGTGCCAGCAGTGGGAGACAGACTAATCAGCCCCAGCATTTT. This sequence encodes CASSGRQTNQPQHF. Variable domain in full (rest from reference TRBV25-1 and TRBJ1-5): EADIYQTPRYLVIGTGKKITLECSQTMGHDKMYWYQQDPGMELHLIHYSYGVNSTEKGDLSSESTVSRIRTEHFPLTLESARPSHTSQYLCASSGRQTNQPQHFGDGTRLSIL.

This clone was observed a single time. The chain combines TRBV7-2 with TRBJ2-7; D possibly corresponds to TRBD2 (6 bases). Germline CDR1 and CDR2: SGHTA and FQGNSA. The CDR3 runs 15 residues. Trimming took 2 bases from V and 0 from J, leaving 11 bases between them. CDR3 nucleotides: TGTGCCAGCAGCTTACTAGCGTACAGCTCCTACGAGCAGTACTTC. Its translation: CASSLLAYSSYEQYF.

The chain recombines TRBV5-6 with TRBJ1-2, with D maybe TRBD1 (5 bases). CDR1 and CDR2 from the germline V gene are SGHDT and YYEEEE. Trimming left V 4 bases short and J 2 bases short, with 6 bases between. The CDR3 length is 12 residues. The CDR3 here is CASSRQNYGYTF. As DNA, the CDR3 is TGTGCCAGCAGCAGACAGAACTATGGCTACACCTTC.

This clone was counted between two and nine times. The chain recombines TRBV27 with TRBJ1-1, with D uncertain. Trimming stripped 3 bases from V and 0 bases from J, with 14 bases between. Per germline, CDR1 MNHEY and CDR2 SMNVEV (reference sequence). This CDR3 has 16 amino acids. The CDR3 spells CASSFGQKVLNTEAFF. CDR3 DNA: TGTGCCAGCAGTTTTGGGCAGAAAGTACTGAACACTGAAGCTTTCTTT.

Written as DNA, the CDR3 is TGTGCCATCAGTGCGACGGGGGACACTGAAGCTTTCTTT. Protein: CAISATGDTEAFF. This chain links TRBV10-3 with TRBJ1-1, with a tentative D call TRBD1 (5 bases). Trimming removed 4 bases from V and 3 bases from J, with 9 bases in between. This CDR3 is built from 13 residues. The germline CDR1 and CDR2 sequences are ENHRY and SYGVKD.

J is TRBJ2-7 and V is TRBV5-1; TRBD1 matches at 9 bases. CDR1 SGHRS and CDR2 YFSETQ come from the germline V gene. This CDR3 has 14 amino acids. V trimming: 4 bases; J trimming: 6 bases; junction bases outside the gene matches: 8. CDR3 DNA sequence: TGCGCCAGCAGCGGCCGGACAGGGGTTACCGAGCAGTACTTC. Residues: CASSGRTGVTEQYF.

The chain combines TRBV7-6 with TRBJ2-3, with 7 bases that match TRBD1. CDR3 length equals 16 residues. CDR1 and CDR2 (germline): SGHVS, FNYEAQ. V shed 4 bases, J shed 3 bases, and the junction held 10 bases outside the gene matches. The CDR3 protein is CASSYLAGTDTDTQYF. In nucleotides, the CDR3 is TGTGCCAGCAGCTATCTCGCCGGGACAGATACAGATACGCAGTATTTT.

This clone was recorded a few times. The chain carries TRBV7-3 and TRBJ2-1; the D is unclear. Germline loops: CDR1 SGHTA, CDR2 FQGTGA. CDR3 size: 11 residues. V shed 5 bases and J shed 6 bases, with 5 bases lying between them. CDR3 loop: CASSPGNEQFF. The CDR3 DNA reads TGTGCCAGCAGCCCCGGCAATGAGCAGTTCTTC. Filled out from reference TRBV7-3 and TRBJ2-1, the complete variable domain reads GAGVSQTPSNKVTEKGKYVELRCDPISGHTALYWYRQSLGQGPEFLIYFQGTGAADDSGLPNDRFFAVRPEGSVSTLKIQRTERGDSAVYLCASSPGNEQFFGPGTRLTVL.

Worth noting for this clone: The sample has other DNA sequences that encode this CDR3 too. V gene TRBV6-6 combines with J gene TRBJ2-7, with 8 bases matching TRBD1. Germline CDR1 MNHNY, CDR2 SVGAGI (reference sequence). CDR3 length equals 12 residues. The J segment lost 2 bases and the V segment lost 8 bases, leaving 2 bases of the junction unmatched. In nucleotides, the CDR3 is TGTGCCAGCGGGACAGGAGCCTACGAGCAGTACTTC. Translated, it gives CASGTGAYEQYF.

The V gene is TRBV29-1, the J gene TRBJ2-3, with 7 bases that match TRBD1. CDR1 SQVTM and CDR2 ANQGSEA come from the germline V gene. The CDR3 contains 13 residues. V gave up 7 bases and J gave up 3 bases; unmatched junction bases: 7. DNA for the CDR3: TGCAGCGCCCCATCACAGGGGACAGATACGCAGTATTTT. Residues: CSAPSQGTDTQYF.

This rearrangement joins TRBV5-1 to TRBJ1-1; TRBD1 is a possible D gene (6 bases). Per germline, CDR1 SGHRS and CDR2 YFSETQ. The CDR3 consists of 15 residues. V lost 2 bases and J lost 5, with 16 bases in between. This CDR3 is CASSFIHSQGTEAFF. The CDR3 region has the DNA TGCGCCAGCAGCTTTATACATTCCCAGGGGACTGAAGCTTTCTTT.

This CDR3 reads CASSPQWTGGNSPLHF. The CDR3, as DNA: TGTGCCAGCAGCCCCCAGTGGACAGGCGGAAATTCACCCCTCCACTTT. V usage is TRBV4-2 and J usage is TRBJ1-6, with 7 nucleotides matching TRBD1. The CDR3 runs 16 residues. The germline V gene has CDR1 LGHNA and CDR2 YNFKEQ. V lost 4 bases and J lost 7; bases outside the gene matches: 10.

The rearrangement links TRBV5-1 to TRBJ2-5; 8 bases match TRBD2. In germline, CDR1 is SGHRS, CDR2 YFSETQ. The CDR3 covers 14 residues. The J segment lost 6 bases and the V segment lost 2 bases, leaving 6 bases of the junction unmatched. CDR3 nucleotide sequence: TGCGCCAGCAGCTTTAGCGGGGACACGAAGACCCAGTACTTC. Encoded protein: CASSFSGDTKTQYF.

J is TRBJ2-2 and V is TRBV6-4, with 8 nucleotides matching TRBD1. Trimming cost V 5 bases and J 6 bases; bases outside gene matches: 5. The CDR3 is 14 residues long. Germline V gene sequence: CDR1 MRHNA, CDR2 SNTAGT. The CDR3 DNA is TGTGCCAGCAGTTCGACAGGGGAGGCCGGGGAGCTGTTTTTT. This encodes CASSSTGEAGELFF.

The J gene is TRBJ1-2, the V gene TRBV25-1; D is uncertain. The length of the CDR3 is 14 residues. CDR1 is MGHDK and CDR2 is SYGVNS in the germline V gene. Trimming pared 6 bases from V and 2 bases from J, leaving 13 bases between. CDR3 in amino acids: CASRPWGGNYGYTF. CDR3 nucleotides: TGTGCCAGCAGACCATGGGGAGGGAACTATGGCTACACCTTC.

The CDR3 bases are TGTGCCAGCAGCTTAGGACAGGGCGGTGGCTACACCTTC. The encoded protein is CASSLGQGGGYTF. V usage is TRBV7-2 and J usage is TRBJ1-2; TRBD1 aligns across 7 bases. Germline V gene data show CDR1 as SGHTA and CDR2 as FQGNSA. The V and J ends lost 1 base and 7 bases, in that order; junction bases with no gene match: 3. This CDR3 spans 13 amino acids.

The chain has TRBV30 and TRBJ2-7, with D uncertain. Germline-derived CDR1 and CDR2 are GTSNPN and SVGIG (reference sequence). The CDR3 extends over 12 amino acids. The germline V and J ends were trimmed by 0 bases and 2 bases, with 5 bases remaining between them. CDR3 nucleotide sequence: TGTGCCTGGAGTGTAACGGCCTACGAGCAGTACTTC. Amino acid sequence: CAWSVTAYEQYF.

The chain couples TRBV4-2 to TRBJ1-2, with D possibly matching TRBD1 (6 bases). Trimming shortened V by 0 bases and J by 6 bases, and 14 bases separated the two germline ends. Germline lookup yields CDR1 LGHNA and CDR2 YNFKEQ. The CDR3 sequence is 15 residues long. The CDR3 DNA reads as TGTGCCAGCAGCCAAGATAGGGGGGGCTGGGATGGCTACACCTTC. This encodes CASSQDRGGWDGYTF.

This chain connects TRBV6-5 to TRBJ1-5; D perhaps matches TRBD1 (5 bases). This CDR3 is built from 14 residues. V lost 0 bases and J 9 bases, leaving 12 bases between the germline ends. Germline-derived CDR1 and CDR2 are MNHEY and SVGAGI. CDR3 protein: CASSYSQGDWPQHF. CDR3 in DNA: TGTGCCAGCAGTTACTCGCAGGGCGATTGGCCCCAGCATTTT.

This chain joins TRBV10-3 and TRBJ2-1; D not resolved. Germline CDR1 ENHRY, CDR2 SYGVKD. The CDR3 covers 13 residues. Trimming took off 5 bases at V and 7 bases at J, with 12 bases between the two ends. The CDR3 region is CAISPSGKNEQFF. CDR3 sequence (DNA): TGTGCCATCAGTCCCTCAGGCAAGAATGAGCAGTTCTTC.

About this clone itself: This same CDR3 is encoded by further DNA sequences in the sample. The chain has TRBV18 and TRBJ1-4, with 8 bases lining up with TRBD1. V was clipped by 3 bases and J by 8 bases; unmatched bases: 5. The germline V gene encodes CDR1 KGHSH and CDR2 LQKENI. This CDR3 has 14 residues. The CDR3 spells CASSPDRVEEKLFF. The DNA of the CDR3 is TGTGCCAGCTCACCGGACAGGGTAGAGGAAAAACTGTTTTTT. The full variable domain, with the rest looked up from reference TRBV18 and TRBJ1-4, is NAGVMQNPRHLVRRRGQEARLRCSPMKGHSHVYWYRQLPEEGLKFMVYLQKENIIDESGMPKERFSAEFPKEGPSILRIQQVVRGDSAAYFCASSPDRVEEKLFFGSGTQLSVL.

The chain couples TRBV27 to TRBJ2-7; D perhaps matches TRBD2 (6 bases). CDR3 length: 14 amino acids. Germline V gives CDR1 MNHEY, CDR2 SMNVEV (reference sequence). V was clipped by 3 bases and J by 4 bases, with 13 bases between them. This chain's CDR3 is CASSFLGGEYEQYF. The CDR3 DNA follows: TGTGCCAGCAGTTTCCTCGGGGGAGAATACGAGCAGTACTTC.

The V and J genes are TRBV11-2 and TRBJ2-7, with a possible D match to TRBD1 (6 bases). V dropped 0 bases and J dropped 0 bases, with 9 bases sitting between them. Per the germline V gene, CDR1 is SGHAT and CDR2 is FQNNGV. This CDR3 has 15 amino acids. CDR3 nucleotides: TGTGCCAGCAGCTTAGACCTGGGGGCCTCCTACGAGCAGTACTTC. Amino acids: CASSLDLGASYEQYF.

This chain links TRBV6-1 with TRBJ2-7, with TRBD1 as a possible D gene (6 bases). CDR3 length equals 13 residues. CDR1 is MNHNS, CDR2 SASEGT, per germline. Trimming took 7 bases from V and 0 from J, leaving 10 bases between them. The CDR3 sequence is CASNTGISYEQYF. The CDR3 DNA follows: TGTGCCAGCAATACAGGGATCTCCTACGAGCAGTACTTC.

V gene TRBV4-3 combines with J gene TRBJ2-3, with D perhaps TRBD2 (7 bases). The CDR3 consists of 15 residues. Germline CDR1 LGHNA, CDR2 YSLEER. V lost 5 bases, J lost 3 bases, and 15 bases lay in between. CDR3 DNA sequence: TGCGCCAGCAGCGCTCAGGGGAGGGGGACAGATACGCAGTATTTT. Its protein is CASSAQGRGTDTQYF.

This clone has only one observation. The chain uses TRBV5-6 and TRBJ1-5; 10 bases are shared with TRBD1. V lost 5 bases, J lost 4 bases, and 9 bases stayed unmatched. The CDR3 loop spans 16 amino acids. CDR1 and CDR2 from the germline V gene are SGHDT and YYEEEE. The DNA of the CDR3 is TGTGCCAGCAGGGACTCGGGACAGGGGTTTAATCAGCCCCAGCATTTT. This encodes CASRDSGQGFNQPQHF.

The chain is built from TRBV7-2 and TRBJ1-2, with D hard to call. This CDR3 region has 11 residues. Germline V CDR1 and CDR2: SGHTA, FQGNSA. Trimming shortened V by 8 bases and J by 4 bases, and 8 bases separated the two germline ends. In DNA, the CDR3 is TGTGCCAGCCGTAGTTTCTATGGCTACACCTTC. Translating it yields CASRSFYGYTF.